This T cell receptor (beta chain) was found in a study of shared clonotypes between healthy human individuals (dated by TCRdb to the early 2020s). Looking at the study overall: The cohort comprised two women and a few men aged 18 to 49 years. For each donor, CD4 naive and CD4 memory were each given three plates, CD8 naive was given two plates, and CD8 memory was given one plate. To estimate repertoire size and how much clonotype sharing occurs between individuals, the study deeply sequenced the blood TCR repertoires of five healthy adults. Libraries were prepared and TCR repertoires were sequenced by different laboratories using diverse techniques, in order to increase sequencing depth and limit assay-specific biases. Each donor's leukapheresis produced roughly between roughly 0.85 and 10 billion PBMCs. Results the study describes overall, beyond this receptor: Compared with non-shared clonotypes, clonotypes shared by all four sorted-subset donors had higher generation probabilities. Pairwise subsampling led to the expectation that sequencing depth would affect the degree of clonotype sharing among donors. Sampling was limited to blood, and TCR repertoires in tissue likely differ from TCR repertoires in blood. Estimated clonotype richness was generally larger for naive than for memory subsets. Rarefaction of sorted-subset datasets indicated incomplete sequencing despite the large sequencing depth. Around 5.4% of naive CD4, roughly 3.5% of naive CD8, roughly 2.5% of memory CD4, and over 0.35% of memory CD8 clonotypes were shared across four donors. The genetic and exposure-history diversity represented was limited by the small number of donors.

Using the deep immunoSEQ assay, multiplex PCR amplified TCR CDR3 regions from genomic DNA. Extracted genomic DNA from each cell subset was spread evenly across all wells of several immunoSEQ 96-well plates, with each plate serving as a replicate. For sorted subsets, each replicate PCR was loaded with roughly 190 ng genomic DNA, equivalent to about 33,000 T cell genomes. Purified libraries were measured with a Qubit 3.0 fluorometer, size-checked on a Bioanalyzer 2100, and measured again with the KAPA Library Quantification kit. Every immunoSEQ 96-well plate was sequenced on a dedicated single-read 150-cycle Illumina NextSeq 550 flow cell. The authors processed their data as follows. Because the immunoSEQ output included only junctional sequences and no quality scores, the filtering could not be the same as the filtering used for full-length reads. Sequences were annotated with PyIR, a Python wrapper for IgBLAST v1.9, using IMGT germline references to assign V/J genes and CDR3. Reads were filtered out if the reads had weak V/J assignments (E-value above 1e-6), no CDR3, stop codons, out-of-frame junctions, or ambiguous translated residues. V3J clonotypes were defined as sequences sharing the same inferred V gene, J gene, and CDR3 amino acid sequence. To compute the percentage overlap between repertoires, the number of shared unique clonotypes was divided by the size of the smaller repertoire. Repertoire richness was assessed with RTK rarefaction, the Chao1 estimator, and Recon v2.1 estimates of unobserved clonotypes. For all TCRbeta clonotypes obtained by the gDNA method from four donors, generation probabilities were computed with OLGA. What TCRdb holds here is the immuneACCESS table cut down to in-frame rearrangements. Part of the clones is not present; checked against another copy, under half of the missing clones reflect an unresolved V gene, and the others are unexplained. Clonal size and the V and J genes are those of that table, whereas D and trimming came from the DNA. The sample yields approximately 2.1 million clones; just over 90% were counted once. Together, the top ten hold approximately 0.4% of the sample.

Healthy HIV-negative adults with no recently reported acute infections or vaccinations were included as donors. All donors were Caucasian adults living in Nashville, Tennessee, USA. Magnetic negative selection was used to enrich CD4+ T cells, after which naive cells were positively selected on CD45RA and the negative fraction became the memory subset. Blood was obtained by leukapheresis, after which PBMCs were separated by Ficoll-Histopaque density gradient centrifugation and cryopreserved in liquid nitrogen vapor phase. Analytical flow cytometry was used to check the purity and quantity of each magnetically sorted T cell population. Each sorted fraction had its genomic DNA isolated and then quantified by UV absorbance on a Nanodrop 2000c. As to this clone: Its antigen is unknown. No base qualities exist here, and no much larger clone lies one base off it.

Sequences MNHEY (CDR1) and SMNVEV (CDR2) are obtained from the germline V gene (reference sequence). Trimming removed 5 bases from V and 0 bases from J, leaving 19 bases between the germline ends. The CDR3, from cysteine to phenylalanine, totals 17 residues. Only the CDR3 DNA stays, 51 bases, in frame from base 1. Sample: naive CD4+ T cells from PBMCs. According to the study, the label for this sample's cell subset or site signals: CD45RA+ positively selected. The source is a man younger than 35 in good health. Some clones in this sample may be carry-over from other donors' samples. The receptor chain draws on TRBV27 and TRBJ1-1; perhaps TRBD1 is the D gene, with 5 bases matching. Read as DNA, the sequence is TGTGCCAGCAGTCCATTCGGGGGTTGGTCCATGAACACTGAAGCTTTCTTT. This is translated as CASSPFGGWSMNTEAFF.